The entry below describes one T cell receptor (beta chain). This entry belongs to a study of lymphopenia after photon versus proton radiotherapy. Germline assignment: CDR1 MNHNS and CDR2 SASEGT. The CDR3 runs to 14 residues. V lost 5 bases to trimming and J lost 6 bases; unmatched junction nucleotides: 7. Repertoires were generated with immunoSEQ multiplex PCR, while TCRdb's copy carries only in-frame clones and drops some. Of approximately 24,000 clones listed, roughly 86% were seen once; the top ten hold roughly 19%. The clonotype originates from a man aged 45-60 years with gastric cancer. The chain recombines TRBV6-1 with TRBJ1-5, with 7 bases aligning to TRBD1. This specimen consisted of peripheral blood, obtained from a patient treated with photon-based radiotherapy. The CDR3 is CASSNQGVPQPQHF. The DNA for the CDR3 is TGTGCCAGCAGTAACCAGGGGGTCCCTCAGCCCCAGCATTTT.